A single sample is the source of the 14 T cell receptor beta chains below, sequenced in a study of CD8+ T cells in alopecia areata. Sorting used CD4, CD8alpha, NKG2D, NKG2ACE and other markers on pooled cutaneous lymph node cells. Following extraction, RNA underwent reverse transcription to cDNA, which served as the sequencing template. TCRdb keeps only in-frame clones here, not all; method: immunoSEQ multiplex PCR. The sample presents more than 250,000 clones, none singletons. The source material was CD4+ T cells sorted from a lymph node. The receptor source for this set is a C3H/HeJ mouse with alopecia areata. Mouse MHC haplotype: H2-k.

This clone showed up just a few times. Gene names refer to mouse genes. The CDR3 sequence is CASSKTDLTEQFF. The DNA read from the CDR3 is TGTGCCAGCAGTAAGACTGATCTGACT. This sequence joins TRBV19 and TRBJ2-1; tentative D call: TRBD2 (5 bases). The read finishes 4 residues shy of the CDR3 end, and the germline J gene is used to complete it. CDR1 and CDR2 from the germline V gene are FNHDT and SITEND (reference sequence). The CDR3 runs to 13 residues.

In regard to this clone: Gene labels here are mouse ones. The sequence runs out 4 residues before the end of the CDR3; the remainder is reconstructed from the germline J gene. The genes are TRBV17 and TRBJ2-2, with D possibly TRBD2 on 6 matching bases. From germline, CDR1 is MNHDT and CDR2 YYDKIL. The CDR3 runs 14 residues. V was shortened by 1 base and J by 5 bases, with 8 bases between the two germline ends. The covered CDR3 bases are TGTGCTAGCAGTAGAGTGGGGGAAACCGGG. It codes for CASSRVGETG. The complete CDR3 protein is CASSRVGETGQLYF.

A remark on this clone: Gene names denote mouse genes. Sequencing ends 4 residues short of the CDR3 end; the germline J gene provides the rest. This chain connects TRBV4 to TRBJ2-2, with D perhaps TRBD2 (7 bases). CDR3 length: 16 amino acids. V was pared by 4 bases and J by 3 bases, with 15 bases between. Germline assignment: CDR1 LGHDT and CDR2 YNNKQL (reference sequence). This chain's CDR3 is CASSFGGGRDTGQLYF. The sequenced CDR3 bases are TGTGCCAGCAGCTTCGGTGGGGGGCGCGACACCGGG.

In regard to this clone: Gene names are the mouse ones. This CDR3 is also generated by other DNA sequences in the sample. The CDR3 sequence: CASSDAGGRDTQYF. CDR3 bases read: TGTGCCAGCAGTGATGCTGGGGGGAGAGAC. The chain carries TRBV13-3 and TRBJ2-5; 8 bases are a match to TRBD2. Coverage ceases 4 residues before the CDR3 finishes, and the germline J gene fills in the end. From germline, CDR1 is NNHDY and CDR2 SYVADS. The CDR3 covers 14 residues.

This clone was picked up a small number of times. Genes and germline come from the mouse. The CDR3 is CASSQEVGVYEQYF. CDR3 DNA, as far as it was read: TGTGCCAGCAGCCAAGAAGTGGGGGTCTAT. The V gene is TRBV5, the J gene TRBJ2-7; possible D gene TRBD2, 6 bases. The read terminates 4 residues ahead of where the CDR3 ends, so the germline J gene completes it. V lost 0 bases and J 3 bases, leaving 9 bases between the germline ends. The CDR3 is 14 amino acids. CDR1 is LGHNA, CDR2 YNLKQL, per germline (reference sequence).

As to this clone: Each gene name is a mouse one. The CDR3 end is not reached by the read, which stops 4 residues before it; the germline J gene fills it in. V usage is TRBV13-2 and J usage is TRBJ2-2, with D tentatively TRBD2 (6 bases). Trimming removed 6 bases at V and 0 bases at J, with 9 bases between. The CDR3 has 14 residues. The germline CDR1 and CDR2 sequences are NNHNN and SYGAGS (reference sequence). Incomplete CDR3 DNA: TGTGCCAGCGCCGGGACTCCAAACACCGGG. Translated: CASAGTPNTG. The entire CDR3 protein reads CASAGTPNTGQLYF.

There are a few counts of this clone. The gene names given are mouse names. The sequence runs out 4 residues before the end of the CDR3; the remainder is reconstructed from the germline J gene. The genes are TRBV5 and TRBJ2-1; 7 bases fit TRBD1. With 1 base clipped from V and 5 bases from J, the junction kept 2 bases outside the gene matches. The CDR3 totals 14 residues. Germline loops: CDR1 LGHNA, CDR2 YNLKQL (reference sequence). The CDR3 loop reads CASSQGQGHAEQFF. The covered CDR3 bases are TGTGCCAGCAGCCAAGGACAGGGCCATGCT.

Worth noting for this clone: Germline and genes here are mouse. The read terminates 4 residues ahead of where the CDR3 ends, so the germline J gene completes it. Other DNA sequences in this specimen translate into the identical CDR3. The chain recombines TRBV19 with TRBJ2-5, with 7 bases fitting TRBD2. The germline CDR1 and CDR2 sequences are FNHDT and SITEND (reference sequence). The CDR3 is made up of 12 amino acids. CDR3 in amino acids: CASSTGEDTQYF. The sequenced part of the CDR3 DNA is TGTGCCAGCAGCACTGGGGAAGAC.

As for this clone: Genes here carry mouse names. The sequenced CDR3 bases are TGCACCTGCAGTGCAGATATTCAGGGAGGAGAC. This codes for CTCSADIQGGD. The entire CDR3 reads CTCSADIQGGDTQYF. The J gene is TRBJ2-5, the V gene TRBV1, with D possibly matching TRBD1 (5 bases). The read is 4 residues too short to cover the CDR3 end, so that end is filled in from the germline J gene. The CDR3 spans 15 residues. Per germline, CDR1 NSQYPW and CDR2 LRSPGD (reference sequence).

This clone was counted many times. Mouse names are used for the genes. The CDR3 goes on 4 residues after the read ends, and that part is filled in from the germline J gene. Other DNA sequences in the same sample also yield this CDR3. The V and J genes are TRBV19 and TRBJ1-1; D remains unclear. The CDR3 is 13 residues long. CDR1 FNHDT and CDR2 SITEND come from the germline V gene (reference sequence). V was clipped by 0 bases and J by 1 base, with 4 bases between them. The CDR3 is CASSIVGNTEVFF. Partial CDR3 DNA: TGTGCCAGCAGTATAGTGGGGAACACA. Full variable domain (remainder filled in from reference TRBV19 and TRBJ1-1): GGIITQTPKFLIGQEGQKLTLKCQQNFNHDTMYWYRQDSGKGLRLIYYSITENDLQKGDLSEGYDASREKKSSFSLTVTSAQKNEMAVFLCASSIVGNTEVFFGKGTRLTVV.

As to this clone: Each gene name is a mouse one. The sequenced fragment ends 4 residues before the CDR3 boundary, so the rest is inferred from the germline J gene. The gene calls are TRBV13-3 and TRBJ2-2; TRBD1 agrees at 9 bases. CDR1 and CDR2 (germline): NNHDY, SYVADS. The CDR3 totals 14 residues. The V and J ends lost 6 bases and 4 bases, in that order; junction bases with no gene match: 4. The CDR3 sequence is CASTPQGATGQLYF. Incomplete CDR3 DNA: TGTGCCAGCACCCCACAGGGGGCCACCGGG.

For this clone: The listed genes are named as in mouse. Coverage ceases 4 residues before the CDR3 finishes, and the germline J gene fills in the end. This chain links TRBV13-2 with TRBJ1-1, with D maybe TRBD1 (5 bases). The germline V gene has CDR1 NNHNN and CDR2 SYGAGS (reference sequence). Trimming cost V 3 bases and J 0 bases, with 15 bases left between them. The length of the CDR3 is 16 residues. The CDR3 DNA, read in part, is TGTGCCAGCGGTGGCAGCGGGGGGATTGCAAACACA. Encoded protein: CASGGSGGIANT. The complete CDR3 reads CASGGSGGIANTEVFF.

In this sample, this clone turned up a few times. Genes and germline are mouse. The CDR3 end is not reached by the read, which stops 4 residues before it; the germline J gene fills it in. The V gene is TRBV13-1, the J gene TRBJ2-7, with TRBD1 matching 8 bases. The CDR3 covers 16 residues. The trim removed 0 bases at V and 0 bases at J, leaving 5 bases unmatched. From germline, CDR1 is NSHNY and CDR2 SYGAGN. CDR3 sequence reads: CASSDARDRSSYEQYF. The part of the CDR3 DNA that was read is TGTGCCAGCAGTGATGCCCGGGACAGGAGCTCCTAT.

In the case of this clone: Each gene name is a mouse one. The CDR3 end is not reached by the read, which stops 4 residues before it; the germline J gene fills it in. The V call is TRBV13-3, the J call TRBJ2-1; 12 bases match TRBD2. Germline loops: CDR1 NNHDY, CDR2 SYVADS. This CDR3 spans 17 amino acids. V was pared by 5 bases and J by 1 base, with 7 bases of the junction left unmatched. The covered CDR3 bases are TGTGCCAGCAGCAGGGACTGGGGGGCCTCAAACTATGCT. It encodes CASSRDWGASNYA. The whole CDR3 protein is CASSRDWGASNYAEQFF.